This T cell receptor beta chain was retrieved from a study of long-term antiretroviral therapy in people with HIV. Study summary: It was about a decade before the 2015 immediate-ART recommendation that the earliest samples were taken.

Going into DNA extraction, samples held 1-10 million cryopreserved PBMC. This clone was seen a few times. Version v3.0 of the immunoSEQ assay ran at survey level. TCRdb's copy holds only in-frame clones and misses some; the assay was immunoSEQ multiplex PCR. The sample lists around 20,000 clones, roughly four fifths occurring once. The CDR3 is 13 amino acids. Germline loops: CDR1 SEHNR, CDR2 FQNEAQ (reference sequence). Trimming removed 1 base at V and 7 bases at J, with 11 bases between. The sample consisted of unsorted PBMCs, taken 2.2 years after starting antiretroviral therapy. This TCR came from a man in his fifties with HIV. The chain has TRBV7-9 and TRBJ2-7; D may be TRBD2 (5 bases). CDR3 region: CASSLDPWREQYF. Written as DNA, the CDR3 is TGTGCCAGCAGCTTAGACCCCTGGAGGGAGCAGTACTTC.